This T cell receptor beta chain was identified during a study of blood T cell repertoires in COVID-19. Study details: Whether acute or convalescent, the COVID-19 samples came from the United States, Italy and Spain.

The protocol was immunoSEQ multiplex PCR, while the TCRdb copy is restricted to in-frame clones and leaves out a portion. The table includes about 49,000 clones, about 86% detected once. CDR3 length: 16 amino acids. Germline CDR1 is MGHDK and CDR2 is SYGVNS. V trimming: 6 bases; J trimming: 1 base; junction bases outside the gene matches: 12. Specimen: peripheral blood. J is TRBJ2-7 and V is TRBV25-1; 7 nucleotides align to TRBD1. The source of this sequence is a man between 35 and 55 years old with active COVID-19. CDR3 residues: CASSRGQVTESYEQYF. The CDR3 coding sequence is TGTGCCAGCAGCCGCGGACAGGTTACCGAATCCTACGAGCAGTACTTC.